The subject of this entry is one TCR beta chain. Its matching antigen is unknown. The CDR3 loop spans 12 amino acids. Germline values: CDR1 ENHRY, CDR2 SYGVKD. Trimming took off 0 bases at V and 10 bases at J, with 10 bases between the two ends. This sample is part of a study of OX40 agonist ivuxolimab in advanced cancers. The overall study: An agonistic anti-OX40 (CD134) antibody, ivuxolimab, was used to treat the patients. At 82.7% male, the cohort had a mean age of about 60 years, ranging from about 20 to 90. Three patients responded partially, comprising one with hepatocellular carcinoma and two with cutaneous melanoma. Whole-study findings and limits: Low clonal expansion, among the lowest seen, marked partial responders at 0.1-3.0 mg/kg.

Produced via immunoSEQ multiplex PCR; TCRdb's table is partial and in-frame only. The sample contains over 90,000 clones, less than 90% of which appear only once. The receptor was isolated from an adult with an advanced solid tumor such as melanoma, head and neck, liver or kidney cancer. The rearrangement links TRBV10-3 to TRBJ2-7; D possibly corresponds to TRBD2 (6 bases). Sequenced material: CD4+ or CD8+ T cells sorted from blood, taken in a trial of the OX40 agonist ivuxolimab. The CDR3 loop reads CAISESTGVQYF. CDR3 nucleotide sequence: TGTGCCATCAGTGAGTCCACGGGGGTACAGTACTTC.